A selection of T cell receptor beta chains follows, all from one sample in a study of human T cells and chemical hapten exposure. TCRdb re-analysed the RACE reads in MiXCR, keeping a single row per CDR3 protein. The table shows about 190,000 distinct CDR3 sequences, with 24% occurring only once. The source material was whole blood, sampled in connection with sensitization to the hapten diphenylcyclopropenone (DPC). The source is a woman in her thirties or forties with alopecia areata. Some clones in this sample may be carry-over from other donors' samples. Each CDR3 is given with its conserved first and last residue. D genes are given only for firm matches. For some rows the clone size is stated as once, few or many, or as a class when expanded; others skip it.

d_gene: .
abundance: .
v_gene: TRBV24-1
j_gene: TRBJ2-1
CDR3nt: TGTGCCACCAGTGACGGGCCATCCAGCTCCTACAATGAGCAGTTCTTC
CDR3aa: CATSDGPSSSYNEQFF

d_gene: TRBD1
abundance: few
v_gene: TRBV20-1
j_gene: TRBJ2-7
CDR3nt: TGCAGTGCGTTGGGACAGGGCTTCTCCTACGAGCAGTACTTC
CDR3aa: CSALGQGFSYEQYF

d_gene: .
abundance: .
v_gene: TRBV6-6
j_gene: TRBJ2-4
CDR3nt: TGTGCCAGCAGCCGCGGGGTAAACATTCAGTACTTC
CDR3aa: CASSRGVNIQYF

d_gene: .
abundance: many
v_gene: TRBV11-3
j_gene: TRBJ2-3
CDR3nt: TGTGCCAGCAGCTTAGCGCTCGATCCCCAGAGGACAGATACGCAGTATTTT
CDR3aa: CASSLALDPQRTDTQYF

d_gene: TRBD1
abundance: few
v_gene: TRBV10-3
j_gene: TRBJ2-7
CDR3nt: TGTGCCATCAGTACGGGACAGGGGTTCGAGCAGTACTTC
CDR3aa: CAISTGQGFEQYF

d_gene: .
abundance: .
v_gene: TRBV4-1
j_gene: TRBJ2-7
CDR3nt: TGCGCCAGCAGCCAGACGCTTCAGGGCTCCTACGAGCAGTACTTC
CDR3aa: CASSQTLQGSYEQYF

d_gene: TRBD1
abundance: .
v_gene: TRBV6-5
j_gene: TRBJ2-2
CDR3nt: TGTGCCAGCAGTTATTCCGGGACAGGGGGCCCCGGGGAGCTGTTTTTT
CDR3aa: CASSYSGTGGPGELFF

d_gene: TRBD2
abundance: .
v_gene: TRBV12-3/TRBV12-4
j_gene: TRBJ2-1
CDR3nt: TGTGCCAGCGAGCCCCCTCTTAGCGGGAGGATGAGCGATGAGCAGTTCTTC
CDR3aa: CASEPPLSGRMSDEQFF

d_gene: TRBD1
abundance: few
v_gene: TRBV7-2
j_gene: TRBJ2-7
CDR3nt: TGTGCCAGCAGCTACCACCAGACAGGGACCGAGCAGTACTTC
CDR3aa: CASSYHQTGTEQYF

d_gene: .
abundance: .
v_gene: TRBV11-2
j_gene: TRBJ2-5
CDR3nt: TGTGCCAGCAGCTTACAAGGATTACAAGAGACCCAGTACTTC
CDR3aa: CASSLQGLQETQYF

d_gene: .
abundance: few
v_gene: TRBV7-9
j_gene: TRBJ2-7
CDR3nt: TGTGCCAGCAGCCCGGGGGATACTCTCTACGAGCAGTACTTC
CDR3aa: CASSPGDTLYEQYF

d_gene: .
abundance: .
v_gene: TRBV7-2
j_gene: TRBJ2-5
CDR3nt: TGTGCCAGCAGCTTTTCCTCTAGCAGTCAAGAGACCCAGTACTTC
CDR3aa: CASSFSSSSQETQYF

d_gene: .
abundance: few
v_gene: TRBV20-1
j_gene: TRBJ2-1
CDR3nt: TGCAGTGCTAGAGATCCGACCCAGGGGGGCCACACTGAGCAGTTCTTC
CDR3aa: CSARDPTQGGHTEQFF

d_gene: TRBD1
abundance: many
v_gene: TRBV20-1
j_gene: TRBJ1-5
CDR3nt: TGCAGTGCTAGAGTCGAGACAGGGGTGTTACAGCCCCAGCATTTT
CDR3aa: CSARVETGVLQPQHF

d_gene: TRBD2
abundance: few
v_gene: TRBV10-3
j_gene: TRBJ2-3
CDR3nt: TGTGCCATCAGTCTGGACGGGAGGGAAACAGATACGCAGTATTTT
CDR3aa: CAISLDGRETDTQYF

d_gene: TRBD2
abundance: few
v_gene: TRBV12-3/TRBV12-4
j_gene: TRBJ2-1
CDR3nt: TGTGCCAGCAGTTTAGGGGTCGCGGGAGGCTCTGATCAGTTCTTC
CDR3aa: CASSLGVAGGSDQFF

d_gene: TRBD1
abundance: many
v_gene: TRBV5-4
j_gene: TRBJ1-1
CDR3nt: TGTGCCAGCAGCGGCATGACAGGGGAATCGGCTTTCTTT
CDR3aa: CASSGMTGESAFF

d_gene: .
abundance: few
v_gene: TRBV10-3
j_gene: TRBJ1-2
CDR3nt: TGTGCCATCAGTGAGAAGGGCCTCGACTATGGCTACACCTTC
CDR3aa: CAISEKGLDYGYTF

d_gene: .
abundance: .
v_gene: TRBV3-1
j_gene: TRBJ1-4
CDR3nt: TGTGCCAGCAGCCAAGGATCCGCTGAAAAACTGTTTTTT
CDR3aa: CASSQGSAEKLFF

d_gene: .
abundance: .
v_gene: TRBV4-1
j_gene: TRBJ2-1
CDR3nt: TGCGCCAGCAGCCAGGGCCCGGGGACACTAAGCTCCTACAATGAGCAGTTCTTC
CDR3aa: CASSQGPGTLSSYNEQFF

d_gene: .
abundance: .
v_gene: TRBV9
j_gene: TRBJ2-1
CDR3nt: TGTGCCAGCAGCGTGCAGGGGCGCTTCTACAATGAGCAGTTCTTC
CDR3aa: CASSVQGRFYNEQFF

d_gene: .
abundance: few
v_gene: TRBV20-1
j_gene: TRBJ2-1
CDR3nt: TGCAGTCAGTCGGGACACTACGACAATGAGCAGTTCTTC
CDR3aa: CSQSGHYDNEQFF

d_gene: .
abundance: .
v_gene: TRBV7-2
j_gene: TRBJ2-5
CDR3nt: TGTGCCAGCAGCTTAGGAGGGTCGGGGACCCAGTACTTC
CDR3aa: CASSLGGSGTQYF

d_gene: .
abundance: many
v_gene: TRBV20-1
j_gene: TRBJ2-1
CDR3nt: TGCAGTGCTAGAGATCTCGGGGGAGGCTCTAGGGATGAGCAGTTCTTC
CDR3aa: CSARDLGGGSRDEQFF

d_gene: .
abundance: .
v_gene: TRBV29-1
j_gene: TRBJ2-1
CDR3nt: TGCAGCGTTGTCGGGACTGGCTACAATGAGCAGTTCTTC
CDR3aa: CSVVGTGYNEQFF

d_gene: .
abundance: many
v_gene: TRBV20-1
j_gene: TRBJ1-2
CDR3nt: TGCAGTGCTAGAGATTTTGCGGGGGGCAGTAGGTACACCTTC
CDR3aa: CSARDFAGGSRYTF

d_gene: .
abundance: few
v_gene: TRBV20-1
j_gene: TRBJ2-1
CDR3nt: TGCAGTGCAACCGGGACTCTTAGCTCCTACAATGAGCAGTTCTTC
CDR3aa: CSATGTLSSYNEQFF

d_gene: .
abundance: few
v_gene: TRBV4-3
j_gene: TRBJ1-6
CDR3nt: TGCGCCAGCAGCCCAACTAGAGGGGATAATTCACCCCTCCACTTT
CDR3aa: CASSPTRGDNSPLHF

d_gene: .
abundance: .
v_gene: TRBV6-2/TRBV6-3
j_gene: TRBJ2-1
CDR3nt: TGTGCCATCCTAAGAGCAGGGGAGTTCTTC
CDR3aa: CAILRAGEFF

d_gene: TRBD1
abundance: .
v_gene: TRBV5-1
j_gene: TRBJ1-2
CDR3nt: TGCGCCAGCAGCACCGACAGGGACTACTATGGCTACACCTTC
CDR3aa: CASSTDRDYYGYTF

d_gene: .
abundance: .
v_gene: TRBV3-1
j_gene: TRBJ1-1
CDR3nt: TGTGCCAGCAGCCAAGAGCGGATAATGAACACTGAAGCTTTCTTT
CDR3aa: CASSQERIMNTEAFF

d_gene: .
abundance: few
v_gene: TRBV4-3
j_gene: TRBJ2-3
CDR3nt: TGCGCCAGCAGCCAAGATCTAGAGGCAGATACGCAGTATTTT
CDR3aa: CASSQDLEADTQYF

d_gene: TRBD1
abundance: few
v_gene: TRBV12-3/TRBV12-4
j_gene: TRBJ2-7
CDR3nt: TGTGCCAGCAGCTCCGGGACAGGGGTTACCGAGCAGTACTTC
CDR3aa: CASSSGTGVTEQYF

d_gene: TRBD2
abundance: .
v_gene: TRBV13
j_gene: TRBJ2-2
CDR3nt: TGTGCCAGCAGCCTAGCGGCGAACACCGGGGAGCTGTTTTTT
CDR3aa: CASSLAANTGELFF

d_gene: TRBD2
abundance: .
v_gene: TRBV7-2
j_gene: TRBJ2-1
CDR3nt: TGTGCCAGCAGCGCGGGACTAGCCAAGCAGTTCTTC
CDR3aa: CASSAGLAKQFF

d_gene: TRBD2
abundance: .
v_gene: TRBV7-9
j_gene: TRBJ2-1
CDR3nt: TGTGCCAGCAGCACGGGACTAGGAAAAGGAAATGAGCAGTTCTTC
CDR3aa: CASSTGLGKGNEQFF

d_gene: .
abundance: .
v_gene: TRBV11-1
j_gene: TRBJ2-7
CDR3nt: TGTGCCAGCAGCCCTCAGACAGCGAGCTCCTACGAGCAGTACTTC
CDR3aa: CASSPQTASSYEQYF

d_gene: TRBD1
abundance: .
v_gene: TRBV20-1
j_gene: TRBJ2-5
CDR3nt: TGCAGTGCTGTTCGGACAGGGGGCGTCGAGACCCAGTACTTC
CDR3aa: CSAVRTGGVETQYF

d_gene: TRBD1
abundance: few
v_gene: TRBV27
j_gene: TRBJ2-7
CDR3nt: TGTGCCAGCAGTTCTTGGACAGGACCTTGGGAGCAGTACTTC
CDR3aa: CASSSWTGPWEQYF

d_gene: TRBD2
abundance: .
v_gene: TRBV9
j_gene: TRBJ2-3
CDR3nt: TGTGCCAGCAGCGTAGACCAGCGGGAGGCAGATACGCAGTATTTT
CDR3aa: CASSVDQREADTQYF

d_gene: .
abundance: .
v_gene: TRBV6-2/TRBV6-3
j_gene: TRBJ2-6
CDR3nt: TGTGCCAGCCGCTATGGTAGGGCGGGGGCCAACGTCCTGACTTTC
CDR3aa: CASRYGRAGANVLTF

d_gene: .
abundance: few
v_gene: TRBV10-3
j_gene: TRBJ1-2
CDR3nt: TGTGCCATCAGTGAGGGGGGGGGGCTGAATCCGTATGGCTACACCTTC
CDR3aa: CAISEGGGLNPYGYTF

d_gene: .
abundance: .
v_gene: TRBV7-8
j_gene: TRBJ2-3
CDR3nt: TGTGCCAGCAGCTTGGCACAGGGCCGCACAGATACGCAGTATTTT
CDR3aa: CASSLAQGRTDTQYF

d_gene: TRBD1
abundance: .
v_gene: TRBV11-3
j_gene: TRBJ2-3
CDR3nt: TGTGCCAGCAGCCGGACAGGGGAGACAGATACGCAGTATTTT
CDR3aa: CASSRTGETDTQYF

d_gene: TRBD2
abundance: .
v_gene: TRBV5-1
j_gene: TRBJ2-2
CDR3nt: TGCGCCAGCAGCTCTACTAGCGGGAGACCCACCGGGGAGCTGTTTTTT
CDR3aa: CASSSTSGRPTGELFF

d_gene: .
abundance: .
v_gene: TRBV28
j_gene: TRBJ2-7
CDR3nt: TGTGCCAGCAGTTTATTATCTCGCTACGAGCAGTACTTC
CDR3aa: CASSLLSRYEQYF

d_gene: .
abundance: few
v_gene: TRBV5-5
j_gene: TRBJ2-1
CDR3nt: TGTGCCAGCAAAAGCGCGGGTACAGTCTCCGGGAATGAGCAGTTCTTC
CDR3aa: CASKSAGTVSGNEQFF

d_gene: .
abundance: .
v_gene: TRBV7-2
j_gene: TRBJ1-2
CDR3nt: TGTGCCAGCAGTCCAGGGGAGCCTAGTCCTAACTATGGCTACACCTTC
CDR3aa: CASSPGEPSPNYGYTF

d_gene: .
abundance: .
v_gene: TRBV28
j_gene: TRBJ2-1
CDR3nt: TGTGCCAGCAGTTCCCTCCGCAATGAGCAGTTCTTC
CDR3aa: CASSSLRNEQFF

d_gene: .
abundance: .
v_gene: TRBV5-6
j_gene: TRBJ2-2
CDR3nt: TGTGCCAGCAGCCTTTCCCGGGTTATAAACACCGGGGAGCTGTTTTTT
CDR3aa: CASSLSRVINTGELFF

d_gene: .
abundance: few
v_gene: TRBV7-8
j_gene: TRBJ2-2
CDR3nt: TGTGCCAGCAGCTTAGACAAAACCACCGGGGAGCTGTTTTTT
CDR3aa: CASSLDKTTGELFF

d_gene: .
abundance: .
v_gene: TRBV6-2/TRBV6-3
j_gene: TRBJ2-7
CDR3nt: TGTGCCACTACCACAGGACTCCGGGAGCAGTACTTC
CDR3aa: CATTTGLREQYF

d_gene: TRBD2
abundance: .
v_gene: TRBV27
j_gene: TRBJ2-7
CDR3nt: TGTGCCAGCAGTCACGGGACTAGCGGGAGACCGCAGTACTTC
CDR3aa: CASSHGTSGRPQYF

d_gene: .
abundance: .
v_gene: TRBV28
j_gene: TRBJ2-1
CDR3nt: TGTGCCAGCAGTTTACGGGCGGGATCTATCGATGAGCAGTTCTTC
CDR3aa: CASSLRAGSIDEQFF

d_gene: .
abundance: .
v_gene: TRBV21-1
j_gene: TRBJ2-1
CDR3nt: TGTGCCAGCAGCAAAGGGACGGAGCGGGAGCAGTTCTTC
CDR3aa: CASSKGTEREQFF

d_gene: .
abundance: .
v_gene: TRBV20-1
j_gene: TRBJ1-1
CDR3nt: TGCAGTGCTAGCAGAGGGGGGGGAATGACTGAAGCTTTCTTT
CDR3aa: CSASRGGGMTEAFF

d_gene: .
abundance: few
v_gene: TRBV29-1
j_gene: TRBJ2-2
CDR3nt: TGCAGCGTTGTAAGAGGGGGGAGTAACACCGGGGAGCTGTTTTTT
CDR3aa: CSVVRGGSNTGELFF